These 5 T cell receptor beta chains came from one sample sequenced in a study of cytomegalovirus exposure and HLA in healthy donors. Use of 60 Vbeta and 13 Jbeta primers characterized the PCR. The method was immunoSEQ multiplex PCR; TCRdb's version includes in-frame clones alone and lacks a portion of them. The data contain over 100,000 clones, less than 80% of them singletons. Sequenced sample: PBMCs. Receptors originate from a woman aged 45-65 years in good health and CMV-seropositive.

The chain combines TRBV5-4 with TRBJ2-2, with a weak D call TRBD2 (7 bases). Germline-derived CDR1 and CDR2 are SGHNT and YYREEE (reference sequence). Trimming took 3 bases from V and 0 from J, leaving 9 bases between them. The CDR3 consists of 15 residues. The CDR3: CASSWGGSNTGELFF. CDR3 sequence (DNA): TGTGCCAGCAGCTGGGGGGGCTCGAACACCGGGGAGCTGTTTTTT. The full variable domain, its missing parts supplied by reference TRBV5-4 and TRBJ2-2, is ETGVTQSPTHLIKTRGQQVTLRCSSQSGHNTVSWYQQALGQGPQFIFQYYREEENGRGNFPPRFSGLQFPNYSSELNVNALELDDSALYLCASSWGGSNTGELFFGEGSRLTVL.

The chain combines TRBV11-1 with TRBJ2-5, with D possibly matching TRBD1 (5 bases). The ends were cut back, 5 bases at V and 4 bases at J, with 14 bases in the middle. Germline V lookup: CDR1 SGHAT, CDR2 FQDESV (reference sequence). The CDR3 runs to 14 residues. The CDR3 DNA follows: TGTGCCAGCAGCCCCCGACAGCTCCCAGAGACCCAGTACTTC. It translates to CASSPRQLPETQYF. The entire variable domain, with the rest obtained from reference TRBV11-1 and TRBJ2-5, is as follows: EAEVAQSPRYKITEKSQAVAFWCDPISGHATLYWYRQILGQGPELLVQFQDESVVDDSQLPKDRFSAERLKGVDSTLKIQPAELGDSAMYLCASSPRQLPETQYFGPGTRLLVL.

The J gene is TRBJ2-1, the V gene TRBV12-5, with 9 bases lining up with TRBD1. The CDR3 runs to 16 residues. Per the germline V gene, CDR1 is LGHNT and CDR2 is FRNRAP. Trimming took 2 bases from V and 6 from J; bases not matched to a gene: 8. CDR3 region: CASGLRGDRVRNEQFF. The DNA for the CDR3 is TGTGCTAGTGGTTTGAGAGGGGACAGGGTTCGCAATGAGCAGTTCTTC.

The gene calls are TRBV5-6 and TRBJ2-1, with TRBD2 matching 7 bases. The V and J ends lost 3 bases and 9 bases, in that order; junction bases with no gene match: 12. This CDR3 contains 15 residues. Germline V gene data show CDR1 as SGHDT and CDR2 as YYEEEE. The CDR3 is CASSWASGLLTEQFF. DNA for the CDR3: TGTGCCAGCAGCTGGGCTAGCGGCCTCCTGACTGAGCAGTTCTTC.

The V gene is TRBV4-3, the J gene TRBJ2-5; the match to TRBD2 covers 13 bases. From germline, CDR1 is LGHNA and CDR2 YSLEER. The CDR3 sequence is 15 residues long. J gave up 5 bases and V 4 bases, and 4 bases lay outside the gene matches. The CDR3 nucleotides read TGCGCCAGCAGCCTGGGGACTAGCGGGGTGGAGACCCAGTACTTC. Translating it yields CASSLGTSGVETQYF.